This T cell receptor beta chain emerged from a study of shared clonotypes between healthy human individuals. General study results and limits: Although depth was large, rarefaction showed that sequencing of the sorted subsets was incomplete.

The assay was immunoSEQ multiplex PCR, and TCRdb's table has in-frame clones only and misses some. The data show approximately 2.5 million clones, 80% to 95% seen once. Donors were healthy HIV-negative adults without recently reported acute infections or vaccinations. A split of CD4+ cells into CD45RA+ naive and CD45RA-negative memory subsets was performed. As for this clone: Its antigen remains unknown.

The sequence was obtained from a man aged 18 to 30 in good health. Some clones in this sample may be carry-over from other donors' samples. Source material: naive CD4+ T cells from PBMCs. The subset denotes: CD45RA+ positively selected.

CDR3 in amino acids: CASRPTRTGELFF. The CDR3 DNA reads as TGTGCCAGCAGACCAACGCGGACCGGGGAGCTGTTTTTT. The chain recombines TRBV6-1 with TRBJ2-2; D not resolved. V lost 6 bases and J 5 bases, leaving 10 bases between the germline ends. There are 13 residues in the CDR3. Looked up from germline, CDR1 is MNHNS and CDR2 is SASEGT.